The 27 T cell receptor beta chains given below trace back to one sample, sequenced in a study of blood T cells in healthy people across ages. Primers used in a second PCR of roughly 6 to 11 cycles were a sample-barcoded 5' primer and a J-beta primer mix. TCRdb redid the calling of the 5' RACE reads with MiXCR, one entry per CDR3 protein. Here the sample spans about 1,400,000 distinct CDR3 sequences, about 43% being singletons. What was sequenced was blood. All receptors come from a woman younger than 35 in good health.

In its sample, this clonotype was seen a few times. The chain couples TRBV4-1 to TRBJ2-5; 8 bases are shared with TRBD2. Germline CDR1 and CDR2: MGHRA and YSYEKL. With V trimmed by 5 bases and J by 11 bases, 19 bases remained unmatched. The CDR3 extends over 16 amino acids. The chain's CDR3 is CASSEPTGGGYNEQYF. DNA of the CDR3: TGCGCCAGCAGCGAGCCCACTGGCGGGGGGTACAATGAGCAGTACTTC.

This clonotype has only a few counts. The rearrangement joins TRBV4-2 to TRBJ1-6; D ambiguous. V lost 1 base to trimming and J lost 12 bases, with 10 bases between them. In germline, CDR1 is LGHNA, CDR2 YNFKEQ. The CDR3 is made up of 13 amino acids. DNA of the CDR3: TGTGCCAGCAGCCAAGTCCGGATCAAACCCCTCCACTTT. Translated, it gives CASSQVRIKPLHF.

This sequence joins TRBV9 and TRBJ1-1; D gene uncertain. V was trimmed by 7 bases and J by 8 bases, leaving 12 bases between them. This CDR3 is built from 11 residues. Per the germline V gene, CDR1 is SGDLS and CDR2 is YYNGEE. For the CDR3, the DNA is TGTGCCAGCTGTCTCAGTGACGAAGCTTTCTTT. Protein: CASCLSDEAFF. Filled out from reference TRBV9 and TRBJ1-1, the complete variable domain reads DSGVTQTPKHLITATGQRVTLRCSPRSGDLSVYWYQQSLDQGLQFLIQYYNGEERAKGNILERFSAQQFPDLHSELNLSSLELGDSALYFCASCLSDEAFFGQGTRLTVV.

The sample holds one count of this clonotype. V gene TRBV9 combines with J gene TRBJ2-7, with D perhaps matching TRBD2 (5 bases). The germline gives CDR1 SGDLS, CDR2 YYNGEE. The CDR3 sequence is 14 residues long. Trimming shortened V by 5 bases and J by 4 bases, and 16 bases separated the two germline ends. The CDR3 DNA is TGTGCCAGCAGTGCCGGGGTATATAATTACGAGCAGTACTTC. Its protein product is CASSAGVYNYEQYF.

In its sample, this clonotype was seen a few times. The gene calls are TRBV18 and TRBJ2-6; D is tentatively TRBD1 or TRBD2 (5 bases each). Between the trimmed V and J ends, which lost 3 bases and 0 bases, there was a span of 12 bases. CDR1 and CDR2 from the germline V gene are KGHSH and LQKENI. The CDR3 extends over 17 amino acids. Here the CDR3 reads CASSPGTGISGANVLTF. The CDR3 nucleotides read TGTGCCAGCTCACCCGGGACGGGAATCTCTGGGGCCAACGTCCTGACTTTC.

This clonotype was detected a few times. The rearrangement joins TRBV7-2 to TRBJ1-1, with D perhaps TRBD1 (5 bases). The CDR3 loop spans 17 amino acids. V was shortened by 2 bases and J by 0 bases, with 16 bases between the two germline ends. Per the germline V gene, CDR1 is SGHTA and CDR2 is FQGNSA. This CDR3 is CASSLLRGEALNTEAFF. CDR3 sequence (DNA): TGTGCCAGCAGCTTACTTAGAGGGGAGGCCTTGAACACTGAAGCTTTCTTT. Together with reference TRBV7-2 and TRBJ1-1, the CDR3 gives the full variable domain: GAGVSQSPSNKVTEKGKDVELRCDPISGHTALYWYRQSLGQGLEFLIYFQGNSAPDKSGLPSDRFSAERTGGSVSTLTIQRTQQEDSAVYLCASSLLRGEALNTEAFFGQGTRLTVV.

This clonotype was found a few times. This sequence joins TRBV27 and TRBJ1-2; D call uncertain. Germline-derived CDR1 and CDR2 are MNHEY and SMNVEV (reference sequence). The CDR3 runs 13 residues. Trimming removed 6 bases at V and 5 bases at J, with 13 bases between. The CDR3 loop reads CASSPQEKYGYTF. The CDR3 region has the DNA TGTGCCAGCAGCCCGCAGGAGAAATATGGCTACACCTTC.

This clonotype has only a few counts. The chain combines TRBV6-5 with TRBJ1-2; D might be TRBD1 (6 bases). Germline-derived CDR1 and CDR2 are MNHEY and SVGAGI. The V gene lost 4 bases and the J gene lost 8 bases, with 11 bases spanning the gap. The CDR3 is made up of 12 amino acids. CDR3 coding DNA: TGTGCCAGCAGTTTCCCCGGGGGCGGCTACACCTTC. Its translation is CASSFPGGGYTF.

The rearrangement joins TRBV30 to TRBJ1-2; D gene unclear. Germline CDR1 reads GTSNPN; CDR2 reads SVGIG (reference sequence). The CDR3 contains 14 residues. V lost 1 base and J 1 base, leaving 10 bases between the germline ends. The CDR3 DNA reads as TGTGCCTGGAGTGGGGAAACTTTTAACTATGGCTACACCTTC. Protein sequence: CAWSGETFNYGYTF.

This chain connects TRBV11-2 to TRBJ2-1, with 8 bases identical to TRBD1. The germline CDR1 and CDR2 sequences are SGHAT and FQNNGV. V shed 5 bases, J shed 7 bases, and the junction held 10 bases outside the gene matches. This CDR3 spans 15 amino acids. CDR3 nucleotides: TGTGCCAGCAGCCGACAGGGGCTGGCTGGGAATGAGCAGTTCTTC. Amino acids: CASSRQGLAGNEQFF. Filled out from reference TRBV11-2 and TRBJ2-1, the complete variable domain reads EAGVAQSPRYKIIEKRQSVAFWCNPISGHATLYWYQQILGQGPKLLIQFQNNGVVDDSQLPKDRFSAERLKGVDSTLKIQPAKLEDSAVYLCASSRQGLAGNEQFFGPGTRLTVL.

The genes are TRBV11-2 and TRBJ2-5; D is undetermined. With 2 bases removed from V and 4 bases from J, the gap between germline ends came to 11 bases. This CDR3 contains 14 residues. In germline, CDR1 is SGHAT, CDR2 FQNNGV. The CDR3, as DNA: TGTGCCAGCAGCTTAACCGCGGAAGGAGAGACCCAGTACTTC. Translation gives CASSLTAEGETQYF.

This clonotype showed up just a few times. This chain uses TRBV30 with TRBJ2-1; no clear D gene. Trimming stripped 0 bases from V and 9 bases from J, with 12 bases between. Germline CDR1 GTSNPN, CDR2 SVGIG (reference sequence). This CDR3 contains 13 residues. In nucleotides, the CDR3 is TGTGCCTGGAGTGTAGGGTTCTCGACTGAGCAGTTCTTC. Protein: CAWSVGFSTEQFF.

This clonotype showed up just a few times. The chain has TRBV4-1 and TRBJ1-4; D is unresolved. Germline V gene data show CDR1 as MGHRA and CDR2 as YSYEKL. This CDR3 contains 14 residues. The V end lost 0 bases, the J end lost 8 bases, and 10 bases lay between the germline ends. The CDR3 nucleotides are TGCGCCAGCAGCCAAGAAGAAAGTAGGGAAAAACTGTTTTTT. Its protein product is CASSQEESREKLFF.

This chain joins TRBV7-9 and TRBJ2-1; D not certain. Germline V gene lookup returns CDR1 SEHNR and CDR2 FQNEAQ (reference sequence). The CDR3 extends over 12 amino acids. V gave up 5 bases and J gave up 9 bases, with 11 bases separating them. This chain's CDR3 is CASSPKAGEQFF. Written as DNA, the CDR3 is TGTGCCAGCAGCCCTAAAGCTGGTGAGCAGTTCTTC.

This clonotype was seen a few times. The chain links TRBV12-3 or TRBV12-4 to TRBJ1-2, with 11 bases fitting TRBD1. The V gene end was trimmed by 6 bases and the J gene end by 7 bases; junction bases not matched to a gene: 13. There are 16 residues in the CDR3. For the CDR3, the DNA is TGTGCCAGCAGAACCGGACAGGGGGCGCTTTTTTCTGGCTACACCTTC. Protein sequence: CASRTGQGALFSGYTF.

The chain uses TRBV7-9 and TRBJ2-1, with D possibly being TRBD1 or TRBD2 (7 bases each). The V end lost 6 bases, the J end lost 5 bases, and 17 bases lay between the germline ends. Looked up from germline, CDR1 is SEHNR and CDR2 is FQNEAQ (reference sequence). The CDR3 runs to 15 residues. CDR3 nucleotides: TGTGCCAGCAGTATCAGGGGGAGGGCCGACAATGAGCAGTTCTTC. The encoded protein is CASSIRGRADNEQFF.

The rearrangement uses TRBV7-6 and TRBJ2-3, with D perhaps matching TRBD2 (7 bases). V shed 5 bases and J shed 1 base, with 16 bases lying between them. The CDR3 is 16 amino acids. The germline CDR1 and CDR2 sequences are SGHVS and FNYEAQ. This CDR3 is CASSPWGGRGTDTQYF. Written as DNA, the CDR3 is TGTGCCAGCAGCCCCTGGGGGGGCCGGGGCACAGATACGCAGTATTTT.

This clonotype was counted only a few times. The chain links TRBV9 to TRBJ2-7; D is undetermined. This CDR3 spans 15 amino acids. Trimming stripped 0 bases from V and 3 bases from J, with 13 bases between. CDR1 SGDLS and CDR2 YYNGEE come from the germline V gene. This CDR3 is CASSVAAAPHYEQYF. The CDR3 nucleotides are TGTGCCAGCAGCGTAGCTGCAGCTCCCCACTACGAGCAGTACTTC.

V usage is TRBV4-1 and J usage is TRBJ2-7; 10 bases fit TRBD2. This CDR3 contains 14 residues. In germline, CDR1 is MGHRA, CDR2 YSYEKL. V was clipped by 5 bases and J by 3 bases; unmatched bases: 4. The CDR3 nucleotides are TGCGCCAGCAGCGTAGCGGGAGGCATCTACGAGCAGTACTTC. The encoded protein is CASSVAGGIYEQYF.

V and J are TRBV12-3 or TRBV12-4 and TRBJ2-7; 12 bases fit TRBD2. The CDR3 spans 19 residues. V shed 6 bases, J shed 5 bases, and the junction held 20 bases outside the gene matches. The CDR3 reads CASRGRASGRGRHFDEQYF. The CDR3, as DNA: TGTGCCAGCAGGGGTAGGGCTAGCGGGAGGGGCAGGCATTTTGACGAGCAGTACTTC.

This rearrangement joins TRBV6-5 to TRBJ1-3; 9 bases are shared with TRBD1. This CDR3 is built from 16 residues. Trimming at V came to 0 bases and at J to 7 bases, leaving 7 bases not matched to a gene. Germline V gene sequence: CDR1 MNHEY, CDR2 SVGAGI. CDR3 residues: CASSYSPPGQGNTIYF. The CDR3 bases are TGTGCCAGCAGTTACTCGCCTCCGGGACAGGGCAACACCATATATTTT.

The V gene is TRBV10-3, the J gene TRBJ1-1, with D possibly being TRBD1 (6 bases). The CDR3 consists of 11 residues. V was trimmed by 6 bases and J by 7 bases, leaving 9 bases between them. Germline assignment: CDR1 ENHRY and CDR2 SYGVKD. The CDR3, as DNA: TGTGCCATCAGCGAACAGGGTGAAGCTTTCTTT. Translation: CAISEQGEAFF.

As regards this clonotype: A read error is likely, as this CDR3 ends without the conserved phenylalanine or tryptophan. The rearrangement links TRBV6-5 to TRBJ1-2, with TRBD1 matching over 7 bases. In germline, CDR1 is MNHEY, CDR2 SVGAGI. With V trimmed by 2 bases and J by 4 bases, 1 base remained unmatched. The CDR3 is made up of 13 amino acids. The CDR3 here is CASSYEGAYGYTL. In DNA, the CDR3 is TGTGCCAGCAGTTACGAGGGGGCCTATGGCTACACCCTC.

This clonotype occurred a few times. The genes are TRBV3-1 and TRBJ1-2, with 9 bases matching TRBD1. J was trimmed by 4 bases and V by 2 bases; bases with no gene match: 5. The CDR3 sequence is 15 residues long. CDR1 and CDR2 (germline): LGHDT, YNNKEL (reference sequence). CDR3: CASSQLDRGGYGYTF. CDR3 in DNA: TGTGCCAGCAGCCAATTGGACAGGGGAGGCTATGGCTACACCTTC.

This sequence joins TRBV5-4 and TRBJ2-7, with D perhaps being TRBD1 or TRBD2 (6 bases each). The J call may be incorrect, as the DNA end agrees better with TRBJ2-5. Germline CDR1 SGHNT, CDR2 YYREEE (reference sequence). The CDR3 is 15 residues long. In nucleotides, the CDR3 is TGTGCCAGCAGCTTCGGGGGCAGCTCGGGAGAGACCCAGTACTTC. It encodes CASSFGGSSGETQYF.

About this clonotype: One end of the junction does not line up with germline, which may come from a read error. J is TRBJ2-2 and V is TRBV4-2; D might be TRBD2 (7 bases). This CDR3 contains 16 residues. Germline V gene data show CDR1 as LGHNA and CDR2 as YNFKEQ. CDR3 in DNA: TGTGCCAGCAGCTTCTGGGGGGGGCGCAACACCGAGGAGCTGTTTTTT. Residues: CASSFWGGRNTEELFF.

J is TRBJ2-7 and V is TRBV20-1; TRBD1 might be the D (6 bases). Trimming cost V 3 bases and J 2 bases, with 11 bases left between them. CDR1 is DFQATT and CDR2 is SNEGSKA in the germline V gene (reference sequence). CDR3 length: 13 amino acids. CDR3 bases: TGCAGTGCTAGGCGACAGGCAACCTACGAGCAGTACTTC. The encoded protein is CSARRQATYEQYF.